This TCR beta chain comes out of a study of blood T cell repertoires in COVID-19. Study background: The analysed material was cDNA or gDNA that came from T cells, B-cell-depleted T cells, or PBMCs.

In the authors' workflow: From reference gene primer amplification, estimates of nucleated cell counts were derived. Assay: immunoSEQ multiplex PCR; the TCRdb copy retains only in-frame clones and omits some. V, J and clone size are taken as reported in that table, and D and trimming were inferred from the DNA itself. The top ten hold 4.5% to 5% of the sample, which has some 200,000 clones, around 82% seen once. Trimming took 4 bases from V and 5 from J; bases not matched to a gene: 8. CDR1 and CDR2 from the germline V gene are MRHNA and SNTAGT. The CDR3 consists of 15 residues. Assignments of participants to cohorts depended upon their own reported clinical history.

This TCR was sampled from a woman between 50 and 59 years old who had been exposed to COVID-19. The sequencing sample was made of PBMCs or T cells enriched from blood (not recorded which). V usage is TRBV6-4 and J usage is TRBJ1-1, with TRBD1 matching over 9 bases. The CDR3 sequence is CASSGSTGGITEAFF. The CDR3 nucleotides read TGTGCCAGCAGTGGATCCACAGGGGGCATTACTGAAGCTTTCTTT.